A single T cell receptor beta chain is shown here with its context. This sample was taken from a study of T cell responses to AZD1222 COVID-19 vaccine. Across the whole study: Combined were second doses at about 4 or about 12 weeks.

The data were produced by immunoSEQ multiplex PCR, yet TCRdb's version contains in-frame clones alone and is incomplete. The sample shows 100,000 to 150,000 clones, about nine tenths of them seen only once. The germline CDR1 and CDR2 sequences are SGHKS and YYEKEE (reference sequence). This CDR3 has 15 residues. V lost 0 bases, J lost 4 bases, and 14 bases lay in between. Sample: peripheral blood, taken on day 0 of AZD1222 vaccination. The chain carries TRBV5-5 and TRBJ2-7; possibly TRBD1 for D (5 bases). The TCR sequence derives from an adult in good health. CDR3 DNA sequence: TGTGCCAGCAGCTTGGGTGCAGGGCCATCATACGAGCAGTACTTC. This encodes CASSLGAGPSYEQYF.